The 30 T cell receptor beta chains reported below all come from one sample, sequenced in a study of blood T cell repertoires in COVID-19. Here immunoSEQ multiplex PCR was the method, and the copy in TCRdb shows in-frame clones only, minus some. Of 250,000 to 350,000 clones listed, approximately 87% were seen once; the top ten hold approximately 4%. Sequenced sample: peripheral blood. The receptors were gathered from a woman in her forties or fifties with active or convalescent COVID-19.

The chain carries TRBV10-1 and TRBJ2-7; possibly TRBD1 for D (5 bases). V was pared by 8 bases and J by 1 base, with 18 bases between. This CDR3 spans 15 amino acids. Germline V lookup: CDR1 WNHNN, CDR2 SYGVQD (reference sequence). CDR3 loop: CASGLCGRASYEQYF. CDR3 coding DNA: TGCGCCAGCGGCCTTTGTGGCAGGGCTTCCTACGAGCAGTACTTC.

V and J are TRBV11-2 and TRBJ2-7; 9 nucleotides agree with TRBD1. J lost 3 bases, V lost 5 bases, and 8 bases had no gene match. The CDR3 has 15 amino acids. In germline, CDR1 is SGHAT, CDR2 FQNNGV. The chain's CDR3 is CASSLQGALGYEQYF. CDR3 DNA: TGTGCCAGCAGCCTACAGGGGGCTCTGGGCTACGAGCAGTACTTC.

This clone came up once. This chain uses TRBV11-1 with TRBJ2-3; 8 bases are a match to TRBD1. J lost 3 bases, V lost 7 bases, and 6 bases had no gene match. Germline V gives CDR1 SGHAT, CDR2 FQDESV (reference sequence). The CDR3 spans 14 residues. This CDR3 is CASTTDRGTDTQYF. The CDR3 bases are TGTGCCAGCACCACAGACAGGGGAACAGATACGCAGTATTTT.

This chain connects TRBV5-6 to TRBJ1-5; D may be TRBD1 (6 bases). V lost 2 bases and J 2 bases, leaving 20 bases between the germline ends. This CDR3 is built from 18 residues. The germline CDR1 and CDR2 sequences are SGHDT and YYEEEE. The CDR3: CASSFRGAGVKGNQPQHF. CDR3 DNA sequence: TGTGCCAGCAGCTTTCGGGGGGCAGGCGTGAAGGGCAATCAGCCCCAGCATTTT.

This clone has just a few counts. The rearrangement joins TRBV9 to TRBJ2-2, with D tentatively TRBD1 (6 bases). The CDR3 consists of 16 residues. Germline loops: CDR1 SGDLS, CDR2 YYNGEE. Trimming shortened V by 4 bases and J by 2 bases, and 15 bases separated the two germline ends. As DNA, the CDR3 is TGTGCCAGCAGCCCCCGCAGGGGCCCAAACACCGGGGAGCTGTTTTTT. Its protein product is CASSPRRGPNTGELFF.

The chain is built from TRBV6-2 or TRBV6-3 and TRBJ1-1; no clear D gene. Deletions cut 2 bases from V and 10 bases from J, with 11 bases between. This CDR3 is built from 12 residues. Germline loops: CDR1 MNHEY, CDR2 SVGEGT. As DNA, the CDR3 is TGTGCCAGCAGTTACCCCCCGACGGGAGCTTTCTTT. This gives the protein CASSYPPTGAFF.

The chain uses TRBV7-3 and TRBJ2-1; D remains ambiguous. CDR3 length: 14 amino acids. Trimming removed 5 bases from V and 0 bases from J, with 8 bases in between. The germline gives CDR1 SGHTA, CDR2 FQGTGA. CDR3 nucleotides: TGTGCCAGCAGCCCCCCGGGCTCCTACAATGAGCAGTTCTTC. This sequence encodes CASSPPGSYNEQFF.

The table lists this clone with a count of one. The chain combines TRBV13 with TRBJ2-7; 8 nucleotides line up with TRBD2. The CDR3 extends over 13 amino acids. The germline V gene has CDR1 PRHDT and CDR2 FYEKMQ (reference sequence). Trimming took 5 bases from V and 7 from J; bases not matched to a gene: 7. The CDR3 DNA reads TGTGCCAGCAGCCTCGGGACTAGGGGGGAGCAGTACTTC. Translated, it gives CASSLGTRGEQYF.

This rearrangement joins TRBV6-2 or TRBV6-3 to TRBJ1-2; perhaps TRBD1 as D (6 bases). The CDR3 runs 14 residues. The V gene's germline CDR1 is MNHEY and CDR2 SVGEGT. With 1 base removed from V and 7 bases from J, the gap between germline ends came to 13 bases. CDR3 sequence (DNA): TGTGCCAGCAGTTACTTTGCGGACAGATTTGGCTACACCTTC. It is translated as CASSYFADRFGYTF.

The CDR3 loop is CASSQGDLATGANTGELFF. CDR3 bases: TGCGCCAGCAGCCAAGGCGACTTAGCTACCGGTGCGAACACCGGGGAGCTGTTTTTT. V usage is TRBV4-3 and J usage is TRBJ2-2; D is uncertain. The CDR3 length is 19 residues. Germline values: CDR1 LGHNA, CDR2 YSLEER. V was trimmed by 1 base and J by 0 bases, leaving 18 bases between them.

The genes are TRBV5-4 and TRBJ2-5, with 10 bases that match TRBD2. CDR1 and CDR2 (germline): SGHNT, YYREEE (reference sequence). The junction had 12 bases not matched to a gene; V was cut back by 7 bases and J by 6 bases. CDR3 length: 15 amino acids. DNA of the CDR3: TGTGCCAGCGGCAGGACTAGCGGAAATGAGAAGACCCAGTACTTC. The encoded protein is CASGRTSGNEKTQYF.

V and J are TRBV7-3 and TRBJ2-5, with 9 bases lining up with TRBD1. The germline CDR1 and CDR2 sequences are SGHTA and FQGTGA. Germline trimming cut 2 bases from V and 5 bases from J; bases unmatched to any gene: 0. The CDR3 has 13 amino acids. CDR3 residues: CASSLGTGETQYF. As DNA, the CDR3 is TGTGCCAGCAGCTTAGGGACAGGGGAGACCCAGTACTTC.

This rearrangement joins TRBV19 to TRBJ2-1, with 13 bases matching TRBD2. V lost 3 bases, J lost 5 bases, and 4 bases stayed unmatched. Germline CDR1 and CDR2: LNHDA and SQIVND (reference sequence). The CDR3 runs 16 residues. CDR3 residues: CASSILGLAGDNEQFF. The CDR3 bases are TGTGCCAGTAGTATTCTCGGACTAGCGGGAGACAATGAGCAGTTCTTC.

The V gene is TRBV4-2, the J gene TRBJ2-2, with D possibly TRBD2 on 6 matching bases. V lost 4 bases, J lost 6 bases, and 6 bases lay in between. CDR1 and CDR2 from the germline V gene are LGHNA and YNFKEQ. The CDR3 is 12 amino acids. CDR3 residues: CASSRGAGELFF. CDR3 nucleotide sequence: TGTGCCAGCAGCCGGGGGGCCGGGGAGCTGTTTTTT.

The J gene is TRBJ2-5, the V gene TRBV12-5; 8 bases agree with TRBD1. This CDR3 region has 12 residues. The ends lost 7 bases at V and 5 bases at J; junction bases unmatched: 3. From germline, CDR1 is LGHNT and CDR2 FRNRAP. CDR3 in DNA: TGTGCTAGTGCAGGGGGCCGGGAGACCCAGTACTTC. It translates to CASAGGRETQYF.

This clone appeared once. The chain couples TRBV9 to TRBJ1-1; D might be TRBD1 (5 bases). The germline V and J ends were trimmed by 6 bases and 5 bases, with 14 bases remaining between them. The length of the CDR3 is 13 residues. The germline CDR1 and CDR2 sequences are SGDLS and YYNGEE. CDR3 coding DNA: TGTGCCAGCAAAGGAGGGGAGGGAACTGAAGCTTTCTTT. Its protein product is CASKGGEGTEAFF.

The chain is built from TRBV7-3 and TRBJ2-7; 7 bases line up with TRBD1. Looked up from germline, CDR1 is SGHTA and CDR2 is FQGTGA. Trimming at V came to 7 bases and at J to 0 bases, leaving 9 bases not matched to a gene. The CDR3 extends over 15 amino acids. CDR3: CASNYPRGSSYEQYF. The DNA for the CDR3 is TGTGCCAGCAACTACCCCAGGGGGAGCTCCTACGAGCAGTACTTC.

The chain uses TRBV20-1 and TRBJ1-1; D not certain. The CDR3 runs to 10 residues. Germline CDR1 reads DFQATT; CDR2 reads SNEGSKA (reference sequence). V was clipped by 4 bases and J by 10 bases, with 10 bases between them. The CDR3 here is CSAIRSGAFF. The CDR3 DNA reads as TGCAGTGCTATCAGATCGGGAGCTTTCTTT.

This clone was counted a few times. The chain uses TRBV19 and TRBJ2-2; D is uncertain. Trimming stripped 5 bases from V and 0 bases from J, with 13 bases between. The CDR3 contains 16 residues. Germline V gene sequence: CDR1 LNHDA, CDR2 SQIVND (reference sequence). In DNA form, the CDR3 reads TGTGCCAGTAGTGGTGGCCCAAACCCGAACACCGGGGAGCTGTTTTTT. It is translated as CASSGGPNPNTGELFF.

This rearrangement joins TRBV6-5 to TRBJ1-2; 7 positions match TRBD1. This CDR3 is built from 14 residues. V trimming: 7 bases; J trimming: 3 bases; junction bases outside the gene matches: 8. Looked up from germline, CDR1 is MNHEY and CDR2 is SVGAGI. CDR3: CASIFQGEDYGYTF. The CDR3 nucleotides read TGTGCCAGCATATTTCAGGGGGAGGACTATGGCTACACCTTC.

The chain uses TRBV11-1 and TRBJ2-7; 8 bases fit TRBD1. CDR3 size: 15 residues. Germline V gives CDR1 SGHAT, CDR2 FQDESV (reference sequence). V lost 6 bases to trimming and J lost 3 bases; unmatched junction nucleotides: 10. The CDR3 loop reads CASSLIAGGFYEQYF. CDR3 coding DNA: TGTGCCAGCAGTTTGATTGCAGGGGGCTTCTACGAGCAGTACTTC.

The chain has TRBV7-9 and TRBJ2-3; 12 nucleotides agree with TRBD2. V lost 6 bases to trimming and J lost 0 bases; unmatched junction nucleotides: 7. CDR1 is SEHNR and CDR2 is FQNEAQ in the germline V gene (reference sequence). There are 17 residues in the CDR3. This CDR3 is CASRSLAGGPSTDTQYF. In nucleotides, the CDR3 is TGTGCCAGCAGGTCACTAGCGGGGGGCCCCAGCACAGATACGCAGTATTTT.

The chain has TRBV5-4 and TRBJ1-5, with D uncertain. Germline CDR1 SGHNT, CDR2 YYREEE (reference sequence). The V gene lost 0 bases and the J gene lost 5 bases, with 12 bases spanning the gap. The CDR3 loop spans 15 amino acids. For the CDR3, the DNA is TGTGCCAGCAGCTTGGGGGCAGCTCGTGATCAGCCCCAGCATTTT. Residues: CASSLGAARDQPQHF.

The V and J genes are TRBV7-2 and TRBJ1-2; TRBD1 matches 10 bases. Germline CDR1 and CDR2: SGHTA and FQGNSA. The V gene end was trimmed by 0 bases and the J gene end by 6 bases; junction bases not matched to a gene: 7. CDR3 length: 16 residues. CDR3 nucleotide sequence: TGTGCCAGCAGCTTAGCGCCGGGACAGGGGACAAATGGCTACACCTTC. Protein product: CASSLAPGQGTNGYTF.

Note on this clone: This CDR3 is also generated by other DNA sequences in the sample. The J gene is TRBJ1-6, the V gene TRBV30; 7 bases agree with TRBD1. CDR1 is GTSNPN and CDR2 is SVGIG in the germline V gene (reference sequence). CDR3 length: 14 amino acids. Losses at the gene ends were 3 bases for V and 7 bases for J; bases not matched to a gene: 6. As DNA, the CDR3 is TGTGCCTGGAGGACAGGGCCCCACAATTCACCCCTCCACTTT. Translation: CAWRTGPHNSPLHF.

This chain links TRBV5-4 with TRBJ1-2, with 7 nucleotides matching TRBD1. CDR1 and CDR2 from the germline V gene are SGHNT and YYREEE (reference sequence). V lost 4 bases and J lost 8; bases outside the gene matches: 8. The CDR3 is 13 amino acids. CDR3 bases: TGTGCCAGCAGCATTCAGGGGGTGGGCGGCTACACCTTC. It encodes CASSIQGVGGYTF.

The chain couples TRBV28 to TRBJ1-2; a weak D match, TRBD1 (6 bases). Germline V lookup: CDR1 MDHEN, CDR2 SYDVKM. V lost 4 bases and J lost 0, with 15 bases in between. CDR3 length: 16 residues. The DNA for the CDR3 is TGTGCCAGCAGTTCACTAGGACAGCCGGCTAACTATGGCTACACCTTC. Translating gives CASSSLGQPANYGYTF.

This clone has only a few counts. V and J are TRBV19 and TRBJ2-2, with 8 bases matching TRBD1. The germline V gene encodes CDR1 LNHDA and CDR2 SQIVND (reference sequence). CDR3 size: 16 residues. V was clipped by 5 bases and J by 1 base; unmatched bases: 6. The CDR3 DNA reads as TGTGCCAGTAGTCGGCAGGGGGCGATGAACACCGGGGAGCTGTTTTTT. Translated, it gives CASSRQGAMNTGELFF.

This chain joins TRBV7-3 and TRBJ2-2; possible D gene TRBD2, 6 bases. V shed 5 bases and J shed 2 bases, with 9 bases lying between them. The CDR3 sequence is 14 residues long. Germline V lookup: CDR1 SGHTA, CDR2 FQGTGA. Here the CDR3 DNA reads TGTGCCAGCAGCCGAGGGACTAACACCGGGGAGCTGTTTTTT. Translation: CASSRGTNTGELFF.

This chain links TRBV18 with TRBJ2-2; 10 bases agree with TRBD2. Germline CDR1 KGHSH, CDR2 LQKENI. After removal of 1 base from V and 0 bases from J, the junction contained 5 bases not matched to a gene. The CDR3 sequence is 18 residues long. CDR3 amino acids: CASSPRASGRANTGELFF. The DNA for the CDR3 is TGTGCCAGCTCACCACGTGCTAGCGGGAGAGCGAACACCGGGGAGCTGTTTTTT.